This T cell receptor (beta chain) was identified during a study of blood T cell repertoires in COVID-19. This CDR3 spans 15 amino acids. The germline gives CDR1 LGHNT, CDR2 FRNRAP. V was clipped by 5 bases and J by 2 bases; unmatched bases: 6. The data were produced by immunoSEQ multiplex PCR, yet TCRdb's version contains in-frame clones alone and is incomplete. Seen here are about 70,000 clones, 87% observed once, and the top ten hold 15% to 20%. This clone was detected a few times. V is TRBV12-5 and J is TRBJ1-1; 9 bases fit TRBD1. Specimen: peripheral blood. This TCR was sampled from a woman aged 80 or over with acute or convalescent COVID-19. The CDR3 loop reads CASGPDRGSNTEAFF. The DNA for the CDR3 is TGTGCTAGTGGTCCGGACAGGGGATCTAACACTGAAGCTTTCTTT.